A single T cell receptor beta chain is shown here with its context. The target of this receptor is not known. No base quality information exists; no much larger clone differs at one position. Taken from cysteine to phenylalanine, the CDR3 has 13 residues. The sequence is cut down to CDR3 DNA, 39 bases in frame from base 1. The germline V gene (reference sequence) provides CDR1 MNHEY and CDR2 SMNVEV. The library was produced with the immunoSEQ multiplex PCR assay. For the multiplex PCR, a mixture combining 60 forward primers for TCR Vbeta segments and 13 reverse primers for TCR Jbeta segments was used. A multiplex PCR assay on genomic DNA amplified the CDR3 region of rearranged TCR beta genes. On the Illumina HiSeq System, the amplified TCR beta libraries were sequenced as 87-base-pair reads. Concerning the study's data processing: A later analysis tallied some 79 million unique TCR beta chains across the roughly 610 repertoires, and some 10 million of those chains were shared by two or more donors. To remove PCR and sequencing errors, raw reads were error-corrected and collapsed into unique sequences using a nearest-neighbor algorithm that merged closely related sequences. Alignment of CDR3 sequences to IMGT reference sequences was used to assign V, D and J gene segments. For a sequence to be retained, a match of at least six nucleotides was required to both a V gene segment and a J gene segment. Rearrangements were classified as productive when the CDR3 lacked stop codons and remained in frame with V and J, and all other rearrangements were classified as non-productive. Following IMGT convention, CDR3 was defined as the stretch from the second conserved V-encoded cysteine to the conserved J-encoded phenylalanine. The earlier analysis of about 590 of the donors excluded sequences that lacked an unambiguous match to a single V gene segment. An earlier analysis of approximately 590 of the donors classified V segments as functional when productive rearrangements were above 56.7% and as segregating when the standard deviation between donors was above 5%. A statistical classification framework was built for diagnosing cytomegalovirus status from the catalog of TCR beta chain sequences. In a later analysis, V and J genes were assigned by comparing TCR nucleotide sequences against IMGT/GENE-DB human TR gene sequences. A later analysis assigned CDR3 sequences and most-parsimonious VDJ recombination scenarios with the TCRdist pipeline. A later analysis defined each TCR beta chain by its CDR3 amino acid sequence plus V-gene family, and excluded reads lacking a unique V-gene family. A later analysis removed 592 highly shared, low-generation-probability nucleotide sequences to deal with suspected cross-contamination and a sequencing artifact. In a later analysis, a clonal expansion index for each public chain was calculated from normalized within-repertoire ranks of inferred template counts. In a later analysis, generation probabilities were computed using a VDJ recombination model fitted to out-of-frame rearrangements, and the results were checked against IGoR. Hypergeometric tests were used in a later analysis to score TCR-TCR, TCR-HLA and TCR-CMV co-occurrence, with a repertoire-size bias correction applied to the TCR pairs. A later analysis estimated false discovery rates by permuting HLA or CMV assignments 20 times. In a later analysis, co-occurring TCRs were grouped using DBSCAN, and TCRdist sequence similarity was added for clustering within HLA-allele-positive subsets. Repertoires with fewer than 30,000 or more than 120,000 public chains were left out of co-occurrence clustering, as were five repertoires with anomalous nucleotide sharing. TCRdb holds this immuneACCESS table with in-frame rearrangements only. Some clones are missing; in checked studies, unresolved V genes explain under half, and the rest has no known cause. That table furnishes V, J and clone size, whereas the DNA furnished D and trimming. The sample has 280,000 or so clones on record, approximately 90% of them singletons. Roughly 2.3% of the sample comes from the top ten.

The cohort consisted of 650 to 700 healthy bone marrow donors. Cohort members were all nominally healthy when sampled, although unrecorded immune exposures were likely present. The donor tested CMV seronegative, placing the donor among the 350 or so seronegative members of the cohort. Every donor gave a peripheral blood sample, and the peripheral blood mononuclear cells from that sample were used for TCR beta sequencing. Genomic DNA was extracted from the blood cell samples with the Qiagen DNeasy Blood Extraction Kit. This sample was included in a study of cytomegalovirus exposure and HLA in healthy donors (dated by TCRdb to the late 2010s). For context, the study as a whole: In an earlier analysis of approximately 500 of the donors, approximately 260 Gb of sequence data and some 100 million unique TCR beta sequences from about 179 million T cells were reported. An earlier analysis of around 640 of the donors used high-throughput TCR beta sequencing to judge whether each TCR beta V gene segment behaved as functional or pseudogenic. The study was designed to test whether signatures of past pathogen exposure could be identified by cataloging public T cell receptors. The number of typed donors differed by locus: roughly 629-630 for A, B, C, DRB1 and DQB1; approximately 540 for DQA1; about 600 for DPA1; and about 450 for DPB1. A later genetic analysis used genome-wide SNP genotypes for about 65% of the 666 donors, treating that subset as a discovery cohort. HLA typing included class I and class II loci at four-digit resolution. In addition to the first cohort of several hundred subjects, a separate validation cohort of approximately 130 different subjects was used. Of the 300 to 500 genotyped donors, 80% to 90% were placed in the genetic ancestry cluster associated with self-reported Caucasian donors. Donor age, sex, ethnicity and CMV serostatus were compiled together with the repertoire data. Every repertoire in the discovery cohort had been generated on one and the same sequencing platform. To study patterns of TCR occurrence, a later analysis re-analyzed previously published TCR beta repertoires from several hundred donors and added high-resolution HLA genotyping. Rather than drawing on any new phenotypic data, the later analysis identified candidate immune exposures from TCR beta sequences and the way those sequences occurred across donors. An early release that covered 640 HLA-typed donors contained approximately 300 gigabases of sequencing data and 75 million to 100 million unique TCR sequences. To predict cytomegalovirus infection status, the study brought together high-throughput TCR immunosequencing, statistical association of individual TCRs with disease status, and machine learning. Roughly 5 DR-DQ haplotypes were handled as single units for association and clustering, since linkage in the cohort was strong. The study profiled the T cell repertoires of 500 to 800 subjects by immunosequencing and related them to cytomegalovirus serostatus. Across under 500 genotyped donors of the cohort, an average of about 240,000 unique TCR beta nucleotide sequences per donor were sequenced, and roughly 17% of those sequences were non-productive.

General findings and caveats noted by the study authors: An association between a missense DCLRE1C variant and V-gene and J-gene trimming of TCR beta chains was found in a later genetic analysis and replicated in an independent cohort. Three of the identified cytomegalovirus-associated TCR beta chains were confirmed in vitro to be specific for cytomegalovirus antigens. Because HLA typing was missing for some donors at each locus, association tests included only the typed subset. A later analysis found that most CMV-associated TCR beta chains appeared HLA-restricted, with HLA associations seemingly driven largely by CMV exposure. A further reported finding was that TCR beta sequences accurately predicted the HLA-A and HLA-B alleles for most subjects in the first cohort. The earlier analysis of a few hundred of the donors excluded some 15 rarely observed V segments, including chromosome 9 orphons, because counts were too low. According to a later genetic analysis, donors in an Asian-associated ancestry cluster had fewer N-insertions in productive TCRs than the roughly 700-donor mean. The presence/absence analyses assumed that sequencing depth was roughly uniform across donors, and that assumption may not be true. Strong co-occurrence of HLA alleles, especially DR and DQ, made assigning TCR associations to individual alleles difficult. A later analysis found that TCR association rates varied across HLA loci, with DRB1 alleles showing the most associated TCRs and HLA-C alleles the fewest. Several of the top co-occurrence clusters appeared to be linked to parvovirus B19, influenza, CMV and Epstein-Barr virus, according to a later analysis. In both the original and validation cohorts, the classifier was reported to diagnose cytomegalovirus status with high specificity and sensitivity. This cohort had only TCR beta chains sequenced, and the lack of alpha or paired-chain data limited which features could be detected. CMV serostatus was the only immune exposure information available for the cohort. In an earlier analysis of 587 of the donors, most TCR beta V segments appeared in productive rearrangements about 90% or about 30% of the time, broadly matching IMGT annotations. A group of highly shared sequence variants was considered likely to be a technical artifact of the sequencing pipeline. Most TCR sequences were observed very rarely across donors, whereas some public TCRs were present in many individuals. A total of 150 to 200 TCR beta chains were listed by the study as associated with cytomegalovirus. Correlated functional status among segregating V segments might reflect linkage disequilibrium, but an unknown experimental factor could not be ruled out. In a later analysis, about 16,000 TCR beta sequences were associated with specific HLA alleles at a false discovery rate of 0.05. In a later analysis, HLA-associated TCR beta chains showed more clonal expansion and lower generation probabilities than non-associated chains that were equally common. Because the 87-base-pair reads could not distinguish some IMGT-functional V segments, including TRBV6-2 and TRBV6-3, those segments were excluded. The authors suggested that the approach could potentially be generalized to other disease states and immunological phenotypes.

Specimen: PBMCs. The sequence joins TRBV27 to TRBJ2-3; a weak D assignment points to TRBD2 (7 bases agree). The receptor was isolated from a woman in her late teens or twenties in good health and CMV-seronegative. The CDR3 reads CCRARGGQDTQYF. The nucleotide sequence reads as follows: TGTTGCCGTGCGAGGGGGGGCCAAGATACGCAGTATTTT.